This T cell receptor beta chain was sequenced in a study of T cells in Graves' hyperthyroidism and ophthalmopathy. Across the whole study: Blood from the periphery was taken at initial diagnosis, before any treatment. Study conclusions and caveats: A 13 V-J model separated ophthalmopathy from stable hyperthyroidism. The majority of expanded thyroid clonotypes above 0.001 also appeared in blood.

CDR1 DFQATT and CDR2 SNEGSKA come from the germline V gene (reference sequence). There are 17 residues in the CDR3. The trim removed 0 bases at V and 3 bases at J, leaving 13 bases unmatched. RNA transcripts were the template for amplifying TCR beta CDR3 regions. When the TCR CDR3 underwent first-round RT-PCR, the HTBI primer set was used. TCRdb itself ran the multiplex PCR reads through MiXCR, one entry per CDR3 protein. The sample yields around 440,000 distinct CDR3 sequences, more than 15% seen once. This sample holds PBMCs from roughly 10 ml fresh peripheral blood. This clonotype was detected many times. The antigen is unknown.

Material for sequencing was blood. The J gene is TRBJ2-7, the V gene TRBV20-1, with 8 positions matching TRBD1. This clonotype was obtained from a woman aged 18-35 years with Graves' hyperthyroidism. CDR3 nucleotide sequence: TGCAGTGCTAGAGATCTCCCGGGCGCACAGGGGGGCTACGAGCAGTACTTC. Residues: CSARDLPGAQGGYEQYF.